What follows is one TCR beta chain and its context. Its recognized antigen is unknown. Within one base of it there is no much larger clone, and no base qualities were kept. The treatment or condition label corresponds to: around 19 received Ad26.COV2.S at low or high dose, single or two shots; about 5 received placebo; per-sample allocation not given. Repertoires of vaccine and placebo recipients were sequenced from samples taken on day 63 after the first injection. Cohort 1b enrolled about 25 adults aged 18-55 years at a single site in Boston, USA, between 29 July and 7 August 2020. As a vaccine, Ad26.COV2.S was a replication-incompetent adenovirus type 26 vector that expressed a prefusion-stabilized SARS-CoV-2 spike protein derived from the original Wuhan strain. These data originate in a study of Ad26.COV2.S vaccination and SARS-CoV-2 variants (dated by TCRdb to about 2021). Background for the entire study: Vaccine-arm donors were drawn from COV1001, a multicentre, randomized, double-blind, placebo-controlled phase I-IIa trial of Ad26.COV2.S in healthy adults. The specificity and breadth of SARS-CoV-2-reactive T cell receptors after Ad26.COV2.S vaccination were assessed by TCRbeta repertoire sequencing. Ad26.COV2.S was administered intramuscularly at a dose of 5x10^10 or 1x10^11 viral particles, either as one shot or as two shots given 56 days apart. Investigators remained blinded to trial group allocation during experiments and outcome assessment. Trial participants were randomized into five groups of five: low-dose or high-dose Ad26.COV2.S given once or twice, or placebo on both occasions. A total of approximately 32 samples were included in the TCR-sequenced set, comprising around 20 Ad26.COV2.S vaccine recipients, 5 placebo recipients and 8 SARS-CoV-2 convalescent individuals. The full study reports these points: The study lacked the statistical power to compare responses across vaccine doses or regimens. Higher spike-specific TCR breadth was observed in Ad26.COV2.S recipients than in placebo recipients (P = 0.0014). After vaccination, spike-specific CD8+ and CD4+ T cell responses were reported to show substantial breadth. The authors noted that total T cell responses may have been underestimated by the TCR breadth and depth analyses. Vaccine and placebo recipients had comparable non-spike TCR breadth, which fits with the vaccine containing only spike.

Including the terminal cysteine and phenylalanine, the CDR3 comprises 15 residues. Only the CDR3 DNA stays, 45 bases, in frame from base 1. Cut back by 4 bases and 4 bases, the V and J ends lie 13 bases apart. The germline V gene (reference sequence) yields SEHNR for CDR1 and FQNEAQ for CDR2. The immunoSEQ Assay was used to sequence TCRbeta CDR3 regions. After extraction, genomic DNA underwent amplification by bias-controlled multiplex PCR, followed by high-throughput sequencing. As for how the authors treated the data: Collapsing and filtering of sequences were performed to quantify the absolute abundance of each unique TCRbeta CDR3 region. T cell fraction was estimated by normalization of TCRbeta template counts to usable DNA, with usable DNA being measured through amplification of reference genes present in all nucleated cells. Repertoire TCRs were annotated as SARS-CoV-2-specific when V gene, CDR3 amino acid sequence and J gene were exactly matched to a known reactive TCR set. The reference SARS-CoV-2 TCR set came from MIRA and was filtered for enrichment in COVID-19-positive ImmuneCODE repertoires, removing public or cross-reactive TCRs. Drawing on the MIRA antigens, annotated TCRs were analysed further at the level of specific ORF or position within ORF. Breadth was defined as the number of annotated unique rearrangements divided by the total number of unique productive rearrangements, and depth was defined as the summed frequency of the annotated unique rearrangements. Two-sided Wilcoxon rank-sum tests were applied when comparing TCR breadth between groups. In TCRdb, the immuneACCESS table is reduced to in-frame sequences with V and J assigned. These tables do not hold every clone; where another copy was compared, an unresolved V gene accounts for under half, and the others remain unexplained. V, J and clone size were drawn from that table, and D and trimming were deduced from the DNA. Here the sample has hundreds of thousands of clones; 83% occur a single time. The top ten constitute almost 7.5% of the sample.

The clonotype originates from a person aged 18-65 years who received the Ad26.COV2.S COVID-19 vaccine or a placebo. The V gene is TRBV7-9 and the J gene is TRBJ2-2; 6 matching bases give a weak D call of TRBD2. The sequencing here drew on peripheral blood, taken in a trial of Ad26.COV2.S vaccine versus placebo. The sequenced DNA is TGTGCCAGCAGCTCGCAGGAGGGCCGCACCGGGGAGCTGTTTTTT. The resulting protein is CASSSQEGRTGELFF.